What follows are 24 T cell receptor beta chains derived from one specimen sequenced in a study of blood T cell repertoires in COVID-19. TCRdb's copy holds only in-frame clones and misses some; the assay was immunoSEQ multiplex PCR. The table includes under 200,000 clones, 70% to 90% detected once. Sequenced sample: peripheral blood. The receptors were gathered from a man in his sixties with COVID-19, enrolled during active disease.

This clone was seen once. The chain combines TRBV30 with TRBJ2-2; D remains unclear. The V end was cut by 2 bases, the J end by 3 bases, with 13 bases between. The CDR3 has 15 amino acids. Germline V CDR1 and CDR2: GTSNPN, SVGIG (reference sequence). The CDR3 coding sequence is TGTGCCTGGAGTAGCGTGTGGCCGTACACCGGGGAGCTGTTTTTT. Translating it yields CAWSSVWPYTGELFF.

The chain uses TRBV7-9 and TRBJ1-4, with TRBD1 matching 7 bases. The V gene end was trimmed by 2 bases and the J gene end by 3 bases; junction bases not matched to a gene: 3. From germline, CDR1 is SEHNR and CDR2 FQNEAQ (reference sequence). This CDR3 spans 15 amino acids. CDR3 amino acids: CASSLTGQSNEKLFF. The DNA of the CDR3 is TGTGCCAGCAGCTTAACGGGACAGTCTAATGAAAAACTGTTTTTT.

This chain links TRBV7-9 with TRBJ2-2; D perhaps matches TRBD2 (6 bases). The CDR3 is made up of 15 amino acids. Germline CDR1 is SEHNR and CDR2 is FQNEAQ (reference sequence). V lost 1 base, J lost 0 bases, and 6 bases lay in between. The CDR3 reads CASSLGLANTGELFF. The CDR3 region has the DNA TGTGCCAGCAGCTTAGGACTAGCGAACACCGGGGAGCTGTTTTTT. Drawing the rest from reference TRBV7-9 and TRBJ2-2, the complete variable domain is DTGVSQNPRHKITKRGQNVTFRCDPISEHNRLYWYRQTLGQGPEFLTYFQNEAQLEKSRLLSDRFSAERPKGSFSTLEIQRTEQGDSAMYLCASSLGLANTGELFFGEGSRLTVL.

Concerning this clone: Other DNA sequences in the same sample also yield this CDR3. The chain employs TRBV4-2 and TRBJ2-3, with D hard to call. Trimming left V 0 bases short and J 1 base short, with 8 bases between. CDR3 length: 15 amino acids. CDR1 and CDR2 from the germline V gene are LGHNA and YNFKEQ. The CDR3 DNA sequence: TGTGCCAGCAGCCAAGATCCCCAGGGCACAGATACGCAGTATTTT. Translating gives CASSQDPQGTDTQYF.

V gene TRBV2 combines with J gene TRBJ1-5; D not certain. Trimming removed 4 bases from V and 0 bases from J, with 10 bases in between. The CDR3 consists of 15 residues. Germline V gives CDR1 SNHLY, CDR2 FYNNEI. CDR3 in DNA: TGTGCCAGCAGTGCGGGAGAGTATAGCAATCAGCCCCAGCATTTT. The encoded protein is CASSAGEYSNQPQHF.

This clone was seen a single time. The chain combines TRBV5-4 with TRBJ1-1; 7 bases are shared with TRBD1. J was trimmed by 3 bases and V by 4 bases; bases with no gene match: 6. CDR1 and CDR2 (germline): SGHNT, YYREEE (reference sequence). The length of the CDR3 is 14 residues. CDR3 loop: CASSRGQKYTEAFF. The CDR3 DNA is TGTGCCAGCAGCCGGGGACAGAAGTACACTGAAGCTTTCTTT. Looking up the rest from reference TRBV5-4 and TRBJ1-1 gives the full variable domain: ETGVTQSPTHLIKTRGQQVTLRCSSQSGHNTVSWYQQALGQGPQFIFQYYREEENGRGNFPPRFSGLQFPNYSSELNVNALELDDSALYLCASSRGQKYTEAFFGQGTRLTVV.

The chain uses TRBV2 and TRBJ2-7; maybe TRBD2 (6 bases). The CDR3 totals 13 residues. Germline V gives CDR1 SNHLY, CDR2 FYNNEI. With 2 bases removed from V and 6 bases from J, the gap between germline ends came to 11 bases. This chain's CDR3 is CASSEFGGTEQYF. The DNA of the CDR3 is TGTGCCAGCAGTGAATTCGGAGGGACCGAGCAGTACTTC.

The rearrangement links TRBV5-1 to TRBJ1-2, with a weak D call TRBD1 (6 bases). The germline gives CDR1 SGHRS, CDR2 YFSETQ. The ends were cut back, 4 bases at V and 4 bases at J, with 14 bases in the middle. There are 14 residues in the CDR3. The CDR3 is CASSPGQGIYGYTF. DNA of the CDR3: TGCGCCAGCAGCCCGGGACAAGGGATCTATGGCTACACCTTC.

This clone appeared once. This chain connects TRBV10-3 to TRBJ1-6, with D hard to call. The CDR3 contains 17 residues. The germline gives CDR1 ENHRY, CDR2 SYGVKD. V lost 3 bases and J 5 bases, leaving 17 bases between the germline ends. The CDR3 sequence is CAISEASKRVNNSPLHF. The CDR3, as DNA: TGTGCCATCAGTGAAGCGTCCAAGAGGGTAAATAATTCACCCCTCCACTTT.

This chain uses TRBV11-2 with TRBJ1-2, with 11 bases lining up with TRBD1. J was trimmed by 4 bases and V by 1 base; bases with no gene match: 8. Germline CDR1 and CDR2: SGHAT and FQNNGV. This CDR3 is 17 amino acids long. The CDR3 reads CASSLGTGGARGYGYTF. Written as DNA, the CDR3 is TGTGCCAGCAGCTTAGGGACAGGGGGCGCCCGGGGCTATGGCTACACCTTC.

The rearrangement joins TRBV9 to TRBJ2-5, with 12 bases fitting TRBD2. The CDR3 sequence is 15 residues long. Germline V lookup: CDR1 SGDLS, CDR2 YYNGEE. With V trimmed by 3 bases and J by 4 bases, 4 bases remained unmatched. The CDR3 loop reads CASSGLAGVGETQYF. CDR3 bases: TGTGCCAGCAGCGGACTAGCGGGAGTAGGAGAGACCCAGTACTTC. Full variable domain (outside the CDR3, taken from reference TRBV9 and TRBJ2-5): DSGVTQTPKHLITATGQRVTLRCSPRSGDLSVYWYQQSLDQGLQFLIQYYNGEERAKGNILERFSAQQFPDLHSELNLSSLELGDSALYFCASSGLAGVGETQYFGPGTRLLVL.

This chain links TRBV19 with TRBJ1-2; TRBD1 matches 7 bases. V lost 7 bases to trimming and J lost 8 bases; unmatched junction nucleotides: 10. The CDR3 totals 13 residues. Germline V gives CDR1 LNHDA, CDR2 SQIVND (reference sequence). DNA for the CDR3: TGTGCCAGTAATACGAACAGGGGACGCGGCTACACCTTC. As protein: CASNTNRGRGYTF. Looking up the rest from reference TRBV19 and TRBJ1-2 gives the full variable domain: DGGITQSPKYLFRKEGQNVTLSCEQNLNHDAMYWYRQDPGQGLRLIYYSQIVNDFQKGDIAEGYSVSREKKESFPLTVTSAQKNPTAFYLCASNTNRGRGYTFGSGTRLTVV.

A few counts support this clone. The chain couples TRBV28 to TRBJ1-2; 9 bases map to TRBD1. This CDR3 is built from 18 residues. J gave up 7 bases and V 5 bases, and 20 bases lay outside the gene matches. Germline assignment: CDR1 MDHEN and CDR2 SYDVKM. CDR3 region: CASSMDGTGHSRNRGYTF. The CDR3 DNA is TGTGCCAGCAGTATGGACGGGACAGGGCATTCTAGGAATCGTGGCTACACCTTC.

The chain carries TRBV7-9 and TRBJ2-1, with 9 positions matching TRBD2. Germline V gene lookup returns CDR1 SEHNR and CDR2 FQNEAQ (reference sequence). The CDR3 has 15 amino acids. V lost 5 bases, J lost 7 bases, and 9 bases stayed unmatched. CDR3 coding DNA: TGTGCCAGCAGCCCTAGTGCGCGGGAGGGAAATGAGCAGTTCTTC. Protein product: CASSPSAREGNEQFF. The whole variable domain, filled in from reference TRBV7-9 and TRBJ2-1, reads DTGVSQNPRHKITKRGQNVTFRCDPISEHNRLYWYRQTLGQGPEFLTYFQNEAQLEKSRLLSDRFSAERPKGSFSTLEIQRTEQGDSAMYLCASSPSAREGNEQFFGPGTRLTVL.

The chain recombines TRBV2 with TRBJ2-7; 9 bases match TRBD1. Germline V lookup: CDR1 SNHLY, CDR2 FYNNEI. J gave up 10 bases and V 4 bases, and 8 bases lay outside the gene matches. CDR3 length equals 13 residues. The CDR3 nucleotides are TGTGCCAGCAGTGTGGAACAGGGGGCTATTCAGTACTTC. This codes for CASSVEQGAIQYF. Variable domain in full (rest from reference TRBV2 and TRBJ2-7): EPEVTQTPSHQVTQMGQEVILRCVPISNHLYFYWYRQILGQKVEFLVSFYNNEISEKSEIFDDQFSVERPDGSNFTLKIRSTKLEDSAMYFCASSVEQGAIQYFGPGTRLTVT.

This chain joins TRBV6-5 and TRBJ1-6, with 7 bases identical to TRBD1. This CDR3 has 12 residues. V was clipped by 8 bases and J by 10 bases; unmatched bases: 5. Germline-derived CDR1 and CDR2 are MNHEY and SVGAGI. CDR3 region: CASADRDSPLHF. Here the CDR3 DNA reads TGTGCCAGCGCAGACAGGGACTCACCCCTCCACTTT.

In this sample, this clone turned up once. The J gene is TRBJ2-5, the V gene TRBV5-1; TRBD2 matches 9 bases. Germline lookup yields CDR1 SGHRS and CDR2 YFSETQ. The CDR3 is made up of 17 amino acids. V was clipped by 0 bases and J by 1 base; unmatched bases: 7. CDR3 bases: TGCGCCAGCAGCTTGGGAGCAATTAGCGGGAGCCAAGAGACCCAGTACTTC. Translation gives CASSLGAISGSQETQYF.

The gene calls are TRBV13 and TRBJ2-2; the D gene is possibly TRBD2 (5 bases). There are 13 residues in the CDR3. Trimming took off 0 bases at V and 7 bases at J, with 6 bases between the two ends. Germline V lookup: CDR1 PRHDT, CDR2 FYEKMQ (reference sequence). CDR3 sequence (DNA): TGTGCCAGCAGCTTAGGGGGAGTCGGGGAGCTGTTTTTT. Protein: CASSLGGVGELFF.

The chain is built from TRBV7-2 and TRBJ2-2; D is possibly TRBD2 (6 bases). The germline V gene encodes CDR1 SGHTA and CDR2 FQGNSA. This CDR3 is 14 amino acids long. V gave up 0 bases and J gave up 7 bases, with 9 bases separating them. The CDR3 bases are TGTGCCAGCAGCTTAGCATGGGGGGACGGGGAGCTGTTTTTT. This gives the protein CASSLAWGDGELFF.

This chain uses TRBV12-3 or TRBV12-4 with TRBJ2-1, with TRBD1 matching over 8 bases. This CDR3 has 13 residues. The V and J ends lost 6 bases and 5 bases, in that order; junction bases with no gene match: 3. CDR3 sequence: CASSSGQDNEQFF. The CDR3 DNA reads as TGTGCCAGCAGCTCGGGACAGGACAATGAGCAGTTCTTC.

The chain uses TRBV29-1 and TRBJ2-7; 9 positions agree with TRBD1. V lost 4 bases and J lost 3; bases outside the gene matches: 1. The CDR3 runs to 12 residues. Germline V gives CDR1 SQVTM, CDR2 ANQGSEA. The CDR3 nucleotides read TGCAGCGTTGGACAGGGGGTCTACGAGCAGTACTTC. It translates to CSVGQGVYEQYF.

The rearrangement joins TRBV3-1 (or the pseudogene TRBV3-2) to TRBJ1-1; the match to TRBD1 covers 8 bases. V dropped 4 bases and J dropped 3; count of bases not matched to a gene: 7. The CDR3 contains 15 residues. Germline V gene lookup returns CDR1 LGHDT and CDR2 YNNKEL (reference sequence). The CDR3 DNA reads TGTGCCAGCAGCCGTGACAGGGGCGTTTACACTGAAGCTTTCTTT. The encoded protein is CASSRDRGVYTEAFF.

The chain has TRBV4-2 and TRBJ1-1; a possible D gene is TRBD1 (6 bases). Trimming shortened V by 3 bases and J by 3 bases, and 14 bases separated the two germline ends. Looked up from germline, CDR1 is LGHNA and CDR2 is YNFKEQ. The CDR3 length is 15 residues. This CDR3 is CASSHLQGGDTEAFF. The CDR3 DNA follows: TGTGCCAGCAGCCACTTACAGGGTGGGGACACTGAAGCTTTCTTT.

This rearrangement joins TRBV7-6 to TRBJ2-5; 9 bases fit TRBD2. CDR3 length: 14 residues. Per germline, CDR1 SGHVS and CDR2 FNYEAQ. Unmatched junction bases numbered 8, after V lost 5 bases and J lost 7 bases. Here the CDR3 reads CASSVLSGRGTQYF. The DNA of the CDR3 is TGTGCCAGCAGCGTCCTTAGCGGGAGAGGGACCCAGTACTTC.